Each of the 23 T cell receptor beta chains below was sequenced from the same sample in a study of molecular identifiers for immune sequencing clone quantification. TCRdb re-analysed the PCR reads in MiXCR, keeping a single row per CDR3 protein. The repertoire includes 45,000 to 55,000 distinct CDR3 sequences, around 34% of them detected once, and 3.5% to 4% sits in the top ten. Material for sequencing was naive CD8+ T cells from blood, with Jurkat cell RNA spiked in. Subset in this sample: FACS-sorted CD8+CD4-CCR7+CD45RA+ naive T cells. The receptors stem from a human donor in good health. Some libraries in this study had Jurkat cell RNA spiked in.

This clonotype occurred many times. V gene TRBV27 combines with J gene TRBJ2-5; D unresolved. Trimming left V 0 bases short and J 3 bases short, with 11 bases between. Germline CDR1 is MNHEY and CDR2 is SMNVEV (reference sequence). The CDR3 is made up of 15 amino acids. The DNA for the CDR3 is TGTGCCAGCAGTTTATCCGCCCGGCCTAAAGAGACCCAGTACTTC. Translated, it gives CASSLSARPKETQYF.

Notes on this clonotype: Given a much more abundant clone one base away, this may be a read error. In DNA form, the CDR3 reads TGTGCCAGCCTTGGACAGGAGCAGCCCCAGCATTTT. As protein: CASLGQEQPQHF. The genes are TRBV19 and TRBJ1-5, with 7 nucleotides matching TRBD1. V was pared by 9 bases and J by 7 bases, with 6 bases of the junction left unmatched. CDR1 and CDR2 (germline): LNHDA, SQIVND (reference sequence). CDR3 length: 12 residues.

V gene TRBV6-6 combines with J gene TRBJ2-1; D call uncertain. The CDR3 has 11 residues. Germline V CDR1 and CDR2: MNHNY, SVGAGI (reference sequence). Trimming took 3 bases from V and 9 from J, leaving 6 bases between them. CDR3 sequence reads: CASSYWGEQFF. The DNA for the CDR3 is TGTGCCAGCAGTTATTGGGGTGAGCAGTTCTTC.

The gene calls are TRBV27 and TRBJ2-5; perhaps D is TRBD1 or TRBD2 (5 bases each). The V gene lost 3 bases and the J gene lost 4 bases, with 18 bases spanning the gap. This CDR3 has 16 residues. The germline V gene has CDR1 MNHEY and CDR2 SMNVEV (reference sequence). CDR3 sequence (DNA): TGTGCCAGCAGTTTCTGGGACCGGGGAAGGGGAGAGACCCAGTACTTC. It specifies CASSFWDRGRGETQYF.

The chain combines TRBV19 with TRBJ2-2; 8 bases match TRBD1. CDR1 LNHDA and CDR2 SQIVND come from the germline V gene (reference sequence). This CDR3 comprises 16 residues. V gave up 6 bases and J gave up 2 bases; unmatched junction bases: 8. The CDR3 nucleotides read TGTGCCAGTAGCTCGTGGACAGGGCTTAACACCGGGGAGCTGTTTTTT. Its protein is CASSSWTGLNTGELFF.

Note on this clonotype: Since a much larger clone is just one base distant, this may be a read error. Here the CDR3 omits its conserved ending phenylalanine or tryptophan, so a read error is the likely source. The CDR3 sequence is CAIGQGAISEQYI. The CDR3 coding sequence is TGTGCCATTGGACAGGGGGCAATTAGCGAGCAGTACATC. V gene TRBV6-5 combines with J gene TRBJ2-7, with 11 bases lining up with TRBD1. This CDR3 spans 13 amino acids. Per the germline V gene, CDR1 is MNHEY and CDR2 is SVGAGI. J gave up 6 bases and V 10 bases, and 8 bases lay outside the gene matches.

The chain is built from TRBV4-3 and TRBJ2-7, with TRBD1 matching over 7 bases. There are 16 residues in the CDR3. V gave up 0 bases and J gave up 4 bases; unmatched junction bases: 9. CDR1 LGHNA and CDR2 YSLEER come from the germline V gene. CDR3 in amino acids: CASSQDFRGRIYEQYF. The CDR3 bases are TGCGCCAGCAGCCAAGATTTTAGGGGGCGCATATACGAGCAGTACTTC.

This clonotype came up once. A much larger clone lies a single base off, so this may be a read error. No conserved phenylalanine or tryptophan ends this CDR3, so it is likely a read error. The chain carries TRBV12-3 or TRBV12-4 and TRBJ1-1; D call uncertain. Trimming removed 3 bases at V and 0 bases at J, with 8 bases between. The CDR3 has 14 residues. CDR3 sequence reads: CASSFEGVNTEAFL. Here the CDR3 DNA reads TGTGCCAGCAGTTTCGAGGGAGTGAACACTGAAGCTTTCTTG.

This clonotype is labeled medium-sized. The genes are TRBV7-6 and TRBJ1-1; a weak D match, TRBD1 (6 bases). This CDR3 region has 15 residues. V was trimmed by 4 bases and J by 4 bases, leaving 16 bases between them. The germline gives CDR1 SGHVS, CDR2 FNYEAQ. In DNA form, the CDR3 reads TGTGCCAGCAGCTACCGGGGGGGCGGTCGCACTGAAGCTTTCTTT. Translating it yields CASSYRGGGRTEAFF.

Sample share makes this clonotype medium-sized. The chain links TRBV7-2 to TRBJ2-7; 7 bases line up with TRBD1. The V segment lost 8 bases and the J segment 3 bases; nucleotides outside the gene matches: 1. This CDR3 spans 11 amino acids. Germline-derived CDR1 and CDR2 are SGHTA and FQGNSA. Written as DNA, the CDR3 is TGTGCCAGCCAGGGGGACTACGAGCAGTACTTC. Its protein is CASQGDYEQYF.

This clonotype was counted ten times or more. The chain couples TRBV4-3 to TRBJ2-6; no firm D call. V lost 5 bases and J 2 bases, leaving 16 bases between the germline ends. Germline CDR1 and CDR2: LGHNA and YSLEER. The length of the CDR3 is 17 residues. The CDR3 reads CASSYRLSGTGANVLTF. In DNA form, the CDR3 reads TGCGCCAGCAGCTATCGGCTGAGTGGGACTGGGGCCAACGTCCTGACTTTC.

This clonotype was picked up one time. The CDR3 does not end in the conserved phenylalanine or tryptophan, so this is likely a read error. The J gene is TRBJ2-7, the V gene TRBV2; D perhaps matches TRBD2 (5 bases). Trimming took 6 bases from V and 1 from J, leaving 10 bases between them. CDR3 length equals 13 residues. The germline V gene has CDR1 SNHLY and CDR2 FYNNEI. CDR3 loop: CASRRDRSYEQYL. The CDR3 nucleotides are TGTGCCAGCAGACGGGATAGGTCCTACGAGCAGTACCTC.

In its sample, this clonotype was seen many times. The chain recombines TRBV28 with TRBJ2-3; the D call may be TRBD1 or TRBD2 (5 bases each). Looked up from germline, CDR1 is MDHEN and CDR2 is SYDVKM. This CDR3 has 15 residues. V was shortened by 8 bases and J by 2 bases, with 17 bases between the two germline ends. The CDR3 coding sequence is TGTGCCAGCCAACTCTACGGGGCACACACAGATACGCAGTATTTT. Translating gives CASQLYGAHTDTQYF.

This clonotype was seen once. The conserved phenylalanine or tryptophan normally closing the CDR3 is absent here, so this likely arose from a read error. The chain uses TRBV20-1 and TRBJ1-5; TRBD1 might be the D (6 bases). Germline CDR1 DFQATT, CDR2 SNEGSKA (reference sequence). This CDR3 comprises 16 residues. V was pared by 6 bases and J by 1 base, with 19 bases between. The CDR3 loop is CSADGERGASNQPQHI. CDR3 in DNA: TGCAGTGCAGACGGCGAACGGGGGGCGAGCAATCAGCCCCAGCATATT.

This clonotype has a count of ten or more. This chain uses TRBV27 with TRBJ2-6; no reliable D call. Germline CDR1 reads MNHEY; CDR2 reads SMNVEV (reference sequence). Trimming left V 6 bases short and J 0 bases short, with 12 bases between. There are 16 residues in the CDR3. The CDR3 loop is CASSQLGLSGANVLTF. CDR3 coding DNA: TGTGCCAGCAGCCAATTGGGCCTCTCTGGGGCCAACGTCCTGACTTTC.

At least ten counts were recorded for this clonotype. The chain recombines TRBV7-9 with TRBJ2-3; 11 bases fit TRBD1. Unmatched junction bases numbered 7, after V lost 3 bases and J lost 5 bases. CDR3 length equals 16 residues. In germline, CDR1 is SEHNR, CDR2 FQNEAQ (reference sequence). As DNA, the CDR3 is TGTGCCAGCAGCTTCCCAGGACAGGGGGCCGGAGATACGCAGTATTTT. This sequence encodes CASSFPGQGAGDTQYF.

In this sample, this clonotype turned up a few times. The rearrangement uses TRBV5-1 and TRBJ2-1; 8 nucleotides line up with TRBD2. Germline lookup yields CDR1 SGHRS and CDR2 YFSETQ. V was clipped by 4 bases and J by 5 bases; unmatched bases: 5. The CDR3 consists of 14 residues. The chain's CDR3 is CASSREGPDNEQFF. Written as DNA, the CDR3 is TGCGCCAGCAGCCGGGAGGGCCCGGACAATGAGCAGTTCTTC.

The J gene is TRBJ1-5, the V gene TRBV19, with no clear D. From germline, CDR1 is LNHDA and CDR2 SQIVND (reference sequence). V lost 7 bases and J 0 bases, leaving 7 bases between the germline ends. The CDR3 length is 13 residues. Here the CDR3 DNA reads TGTGCCAGTACTAAAAGTAGCAATCAGCCCCAGCATTTT. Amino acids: CASTKSSNQPQHF.

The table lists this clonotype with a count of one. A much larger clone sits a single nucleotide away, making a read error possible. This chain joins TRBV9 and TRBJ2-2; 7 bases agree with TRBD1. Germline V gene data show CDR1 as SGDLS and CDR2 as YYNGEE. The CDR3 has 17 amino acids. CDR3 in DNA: TGTGCCAGCAGCGAACCCTACAGGGGAGTGGACACCGGGGAGCTGATTTTT. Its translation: CASSEPYRGVDTGELIF.

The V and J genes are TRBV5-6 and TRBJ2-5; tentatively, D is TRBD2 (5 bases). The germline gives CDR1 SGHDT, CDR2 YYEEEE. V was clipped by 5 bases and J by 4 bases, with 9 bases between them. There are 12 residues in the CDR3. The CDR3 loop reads CASRLGGETQYF. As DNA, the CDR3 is TGTGCCAGCAGGCTCGGAGGAGAGACCCAGTACTTC.

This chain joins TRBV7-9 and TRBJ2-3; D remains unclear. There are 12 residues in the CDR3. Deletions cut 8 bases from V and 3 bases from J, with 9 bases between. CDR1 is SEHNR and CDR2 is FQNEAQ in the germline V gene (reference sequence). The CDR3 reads CASLGRTDTQYF. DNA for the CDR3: TGTGCCAGCTTAGGGCGGACAGATACGCAGTATTTT.

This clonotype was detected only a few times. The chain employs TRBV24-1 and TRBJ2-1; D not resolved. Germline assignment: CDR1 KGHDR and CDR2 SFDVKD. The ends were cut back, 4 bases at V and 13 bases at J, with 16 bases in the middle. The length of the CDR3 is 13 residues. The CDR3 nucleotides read TGTGCCACCAGTGACAAAGGGCTAGGCGATCAGTTCTTC. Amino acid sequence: CATSDKGLGDQFF.

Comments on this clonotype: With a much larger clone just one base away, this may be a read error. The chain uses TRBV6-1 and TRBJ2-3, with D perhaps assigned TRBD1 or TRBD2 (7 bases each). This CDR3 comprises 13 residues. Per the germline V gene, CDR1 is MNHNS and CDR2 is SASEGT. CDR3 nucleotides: TGTGCCGCGGGGGACAGTCCCACAGATACGCAGAATTTT. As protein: CAAGDSPTDTQNF.